A selection of T cell receptor beta chains follows, all from one sample in a study of cytomegalovirus exposure and HLA in healthy donors. Profiled with immunoSEQ multiplex PCR; TCRdb holds only in-frame clones, not every one. Found here are approximately 260,000 clones, roughly four fifths of them singletons; the top ten hold 2% to 2.5%. The sequenced sample was PBMCs. These receptors were collected from a woman aged 40 to 50 in good health and CMV-seropositive. Both conserved end residues are part of each CDR3. A D gene is named only where the DNA matches it firmly. Size values are once, few and many counts, or a class for expanded clones, and some rows have none.

>TRBV27|TRBD1|TRBJ2-1|.
CASSLLGQGAVIGKNEQFF
TGTGCCAGCAGTTTATTAGGACAGGGGGCTGTTATTGGAAAGAATGAGCAGTTCTTC
>TRBV27|TRBD1|TRBJ2-2|.
CASSLGTANTGELFF
TGTGCCAGCAGTCTGGGGACAGCGAACACCGGGGAGCTGTTTTTT
>TRBV27|TRBD1|TRBJ2-5|.
CASSLIGTGMKETQYF
TGTGCCAGCAGTCTCATCGGGACAGGGATGAAGGAGACCCAGTACTTC
>TRBV11-3|.|TRBJ1-2|.
CASSLDRRGDGYTF
TGTGCCAGCAGCTTAGATCGGCGCGGCGATGGCTACACCTTC
>TRBV19|.|TRBJ1-2|once
CASSPSTGPYGYTF
TGTGCCAGTAGTCCTTCGACAGGCCCCTATGGCTACACCTTC
>TRBV7-3|.|TRBJ2-3|.
CASSLEGTSTDTQYF
TGTGCCAGCAGCTTGGAGGGAACTAGCACAGATACGCAGTATTTT
>TRBV7-9|TRBD2|TRBJ2-7|.
CASSWGTSGYEQYF
TGTGCCAGCAGCTGGGGGACTAGCGGCTACGAGCAGTACTTC
>TRBV2|TRBD2|TRBJ2-1|.
CASSDTPSLAGVNNEQFF
TGTGCCAGCAGTGATACCCCTTCGCTAGCGGGAGTAAACAATGAGCAGTTCTTC
>TRBV5-6|.|TRBJ2-4|.
CASSFLRKNIQYF
TGTGCCAGCAGCTTCCTTAGAAAAAACATTCAGTACTTC
>TRBV2|.|TRBJ2-7|.
CASSGGQPFYEQYF
TGTGCCAGCAGTGGGGGGCAGCCATTCTACGAGCAGTACTTC
>TRBV28|.|TRBJ2-5|.
CASTWDLAHETQYF
TGTGCCAGCACCTGGGACTTAGCCCATGAGACCCAGTACTTC
>TRBV14|TRBD2|TRBJ2-1|.
CASSQQGRLAYHNEQFF
TGTGCCAGCAGCCAACAGGGCCGACTAGCGTACCACAATGAGCAGTTCTTC
>TRBV5-8|TRBD1|TRBJ2-7|.
CASSYRDRENYEQYF
TGTGCCAGCAGCTACCGGGACAGGGAAAACTACGAGCAGTACTTC
>TRBV28|.|TRBJ1-2|.
CASSLSIDYGYTF
TGTGCCAGCAGTTTAAGTATAGACTATGGCTACACCTTC
>TRBV15|TRBD1|TRBJ1-2|.
CATSAGGSNYGYTF
TGTGCCACCAGCGCAGGGGGGTCTAACTATGGCTACACCTTC
>TRBV4-2|.|TRBJ1-2|.
CASSQEPQGSAPSYGYTF
TGTGCCAGCAGCCAAGAACCCCAGGGATCGGCTCCCTCCTATGGCTACACCTTC
>TRBV29-1|TRBD1|TRBJ2-1|few
CSSGQGHNEQFF
TGCAGCTCCGGACAGGGCCACAATGAGCAGTTCTTC
>TRBV19|.|TRBJ1-2|.
CASSIGGERWINGYTF
TGTGCCAGTAGTATAGGGGGGGAGAGGTGGATAAATGGCTACACCTTC
>TRBV6-5|TRBD2|TRBJ2-1|.
CASSYGALAGGGQFF
TGTGCCAGCAGTTACGGGGCTCTAGCGGGAGGAGGGCAGTTCTTC
>TRBV14|.|TRBJ1-6|.
CASSQTGSSYNSPLHF
TGTGCCAGCAGCCAAACAGGAAGCTCCTATAATTCACCCCTCCACTTT
>TRBV7-2|TRBD1|TRBJ1-2|.
CASSLGWDRGLGYTF
TGTGCCAGCAGCTTAGGATGGGACAGGGGGCTTGGCTACACCTTC
>TRBV2|.|TRBJ2-6|.
CASFIGGSGANVLTF
TGTGCCAGCTTTATTGGAGGATCAGGGGCCAACGTCCTGACTTTC
>TRBV5-1|.|TRBJ1-4|.
CASSLGAGEKLFF
TGCGCCAGCAGCTTGGGGGCAGGGGAAAAACTGTTTTTT
>TRBV6-6|TRBD2|TRBJ2-3|.
CASSYGGLAGGERQYF
TGTGCCAGCAGTTATGGGGGACTAGCGGGTGGGGAGAGGCAGTATTTT
>TRBV12-5|TRBD1|TRBJ1-4|.
CASGLVQGAATNEKLFF
TGTGCTAGTGGTTTGGTACAGGGGGCAGCAACTAATGAAAAACTGTTTTTT
>TRBV9|TRBD1|TRBJ2-7|.
CASSVGTGQDPYEQYF
TGTGCCAGCAGCGTAGGCACCGGACAGGACCCCTACGAGCAGTACTTC
>TRBV11-3|TRBD2|TRBJ2-7|.
CASSLGPGGEQYF
TGTGCCAGCAGCTTAGGCCCCGGGGGGGAGCAGTACTTC
>TRBV19|.|TRBJ2-6|.
CASSTLEGSGANVLTF
TGTGCCAGTAGTACCCTGGAGGGCTCTGGGGCCAACGTCCTGACTTTC
>TRBV19|TRBD1|TRBJ2-2|.
CASSIGTANTGELFF
TGTGCCAGTAGTATCGGGACAGCGAACACCGGGGAGCTGTTTTTT
>TRBV9|.|TRBJ2-1|.
CASSVGLAHEQFF
TGTGCCAGCAGCGTAGGCCTAGCCCACGAGCAGTTCTTC
>TRBV5-1|.|TRBJ2-2|once
CASSLGHSSTGELFF
TGCGCCAGCAGCTTGGGACACAGTAGCACCGGGGAGCTGTTTTTT
>TRBV7-2|.|TRBJ2-1|.
CASSFGHPLNEQFF
TGTGCCAGCAGCTTCGGTCATCCCCTCAATGAGCAGTTCTTC